This TCR beta chain was captured by sequencing in a study of CD8 T cells in Susac syndrome (dated by TCRdb to the late 2010s). With respect to the entire study: Repertoire sequencing was used to test whether CD8+ T cell activation and differentiation in Susac syndrome was antigen driven. The study compared CD8+ T cell repertoire clonality among 12 healthy donors, 14 Susac syndrome patients and approximately 16 multiple sclerosis patients.

Peripheral blood CD8+ and CD4+ T cells from healthy donors, Susac syndrome patients and multiple sclerosis patients were profiled using high-throughput TCR beta sequencing. The multiple sclerosis controls were treatment-naive patients who had stable or active relapsing-remitting disease and met the revised McDonald criteria. CD8+ TEMRA cells were enriched by FACS, while bulk CD8+ and CD4+ T cells were purified by magnetic negative isolation. Blood was drawn into EDTA tubes, processed within 24 hours, and PBMCs were isolated by density gradient centrifugation. PBMCs intended for TCR sequencing were cryopreserved in liquid nitrogen and were subsequently thawed in a 37 degrees C water bath. The sorted or isolated CD4+, CD8+ and CD8+ TEMRA cells had a purity of 90% or higher. From cysteine to phenylalanine, the CDR3 is 16 amino acids long. Only the CDR3 DNA stays, 48 bases, in frame from base 1. As encoded in the germline V gene (reference sequence), CDR1 is GTSNPN while CDR2 is SVGIG. Relative to germline, V is 0 bases shorter and J is 3 bases shorter, with 18 bases between their ends.

RNA was extracted with the RNeasy kit and roughly 0.5 to 1 ug was reverse transcribed using random hexamers. TCR beta CDR3 regions were amplified with the immunoSEQ multiplex PCR assay covering 54 Vbeta and 13 Jbeta segments. PCR amplification bias was corrected using a synthetic template baseline for primer optimization and computational correction. The source study handled its data this way. Reads were assigned to V, D and J genes according to IMGT and analyzed in immunoSEQ Analyzer, with only productive sequences retained. Clonality was computed as one minus Shannon entropy normalized by log2 of the number of productive unique sequences. Public and private clones were assessed among the 100 most prevalent clones of each patient and control. Susac-specific clones were defined as absent from healthy and MS cohorts, over a thousand published viral clones and other ImmuneACCESS disease sequences. TCRdb took the public reads, trimmed them with fastp at Q25, ran MiXCR for clone calling and kept in-frame beta chains. Rows with a matching CDR3 protein are joined into one entry that keeps the most common DNA and genes. What appears here as the V and J calls and clone size reflects TCRdb's work, not the paper's. This sample is represented by 150,000 to 180,000 distinct CDR3 sequences; around 95% of them were singletons. About 0.19% of the sample is taken by the ten largest.

Overall results and qualifications from the work: The TCR sequencing and HLA analysis was acknowledged to have included a relatively small number of individuals.

This clonotype appeared a single time. Its antigen specificity is not known. No per-base quality is available; no much larger clone lies one base away. Just one read gives weak support. The rearranged chain carries TRBV30 and TRBJ2-7; TRBD1 is possibly the D segment (6 matching bases). The sample consisted of CD8+ T cells from PBMCs. This TCR was sampled from a human donor with multiple sclerosis. The CDR3 here reads CAWSVSGRGIFYEQYF. In nucleotide form, the sequence is TGTGCCTGGAGTGTAAGCGGCAGGGGAATCTTCTACGAGCAGTACTTC.